This TCR beta chain emerged from a study of human T cells and chemical hapten exposure. The study's findings and limits: Having alopecia, donors may respond immunologically unlike healthy people.

There are a few counts of this clonotype. Antigen: not known. The CDR3 extends over 11 amino acids. Germline CDR1 and CDR2: MNHNY and SVGAGI (reference sequence). V shed 5 bases and J shed 14 bases, with 12 bases lying between them. Documented time point: patch test 1, 2 weeks after DPC sensitization. Treatment in this sample: therapeutic diphenylcyclopropenone sensitization with weekly scalp DPC. Researchers extracted total RNA from unfractionated whole blood. TCRdb re-called the RACE reads through MiXCR, storing one row per CDR3 protein. The sample includes approximately 100,000 distinct CDR3 sequences, approximately 11% of them seen just once.

Sample: whole blood, taken in connection with sensitization to the hapten diphenylcyclopropenone (DPC). The chain links TRBV6-6 to TRBJ1-4; TRBD1 is a possible D gene (5 bases). The sequence derives from a woman between 40 and 55 years old with alopecia areata. Some clones in this sample may be carry-over from other donors' samples. The CDR3 coding sequence is TGTGCCAGCAGTCCCCGGGACGGGCTGTTTTTT. This sequence encodes CASSPRDGLFF.